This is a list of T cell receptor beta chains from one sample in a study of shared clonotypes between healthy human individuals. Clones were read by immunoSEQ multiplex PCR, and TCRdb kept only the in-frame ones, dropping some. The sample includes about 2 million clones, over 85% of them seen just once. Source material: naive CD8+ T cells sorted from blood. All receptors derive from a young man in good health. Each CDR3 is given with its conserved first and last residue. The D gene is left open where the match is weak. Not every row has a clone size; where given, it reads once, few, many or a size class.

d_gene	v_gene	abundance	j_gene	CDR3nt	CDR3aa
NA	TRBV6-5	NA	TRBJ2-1	TGTGCCAGCGGGGAGGCGAGCTCCTACAATGAGCAGTTCTTC	CASGEASSYNEQFF
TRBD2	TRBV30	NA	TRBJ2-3	TGTGCCGGAGCGGGGGATGGAGATACGCAGTATTTT	CAGAGDGDTQYF
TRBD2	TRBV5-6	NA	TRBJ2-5	TGTGCCAGCAGCTTGGTTCTAGCGGGAGGCCCAGAGACCCAGTACTTC	CASSLVLAGGPETQYF
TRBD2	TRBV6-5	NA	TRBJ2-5	TGTGCCAGCAGCCCCGGGACTAGCACGATCGAGACCCAGTACTTC	CASSPGTSTIETQYF
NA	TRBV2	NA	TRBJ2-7	TGTGCCAGCAGCACTAGTAACTACGAGCAGTACTTC	CASSTSNYEQYF
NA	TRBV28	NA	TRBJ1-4	TGTGCCAGCAGTTTATCGTTGGGCAGTTCATCGAGGGACGATGAAAAACTGTTTTTT	CASSLSLGSSSRDDEKLFF
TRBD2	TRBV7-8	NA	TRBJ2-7	TGTGCCAGCAGCCCCACGGGGGGTTACGAGCAGTACTTC	CASSPTGGYEQYF
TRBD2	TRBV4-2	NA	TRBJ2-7	TGTGCCAGCAGCCAGATGGGGACTAGCTACTACGAGCAGTACTTC	CASSQMGTSYYEQYF
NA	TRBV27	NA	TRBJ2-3	TGTGCCAGCAGCCTCAGTAGCACAGATACGCAGTATTTT	CASSLSSTDTQYF
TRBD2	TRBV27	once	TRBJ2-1	TGTGCCAGCAGTGTAGCGGGGGCGGGGAATGAGCAGTTCTTC	CASSVAGAGNEQFF
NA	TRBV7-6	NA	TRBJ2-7	TGTGCCAGCAGCTTAGTAGGGAGCTCCTACGAGCAGTACTTC	CASSLVGSSYEQYF
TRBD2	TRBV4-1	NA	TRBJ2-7	TGCGCCAGCAGCCAGACACCGGGACAGGTGGGACTAGCGGGGTACGGTCAGTACTTC	CASSQTPGQVGLAGYGQYF
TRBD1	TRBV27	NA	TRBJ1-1	TGTGCCAGCAGTCCCGGGACAGGGTTTCGAGTCAACACTGAAGCTTTCTTT	CASSPGTGFRVNTEAFF
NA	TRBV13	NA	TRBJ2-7	TGTGCCAGCAGCATCCGGGACACCAGCTCCTACGAGCAGTACTTC	CASSIRDTSSYEQYF
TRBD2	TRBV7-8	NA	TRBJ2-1	TGTGCCAGCAGCCCACTAGCGGGGGCAGACAATGAGCAGTTCTTC	CASSPLAGADNEQFF
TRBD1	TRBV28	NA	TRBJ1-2	TGTGCCAGCAGTTTAAGGGGGGGACAGTATGGCTACACCTTC	CASSLRGGQYGYTF
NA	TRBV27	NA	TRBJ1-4	TGTGCCAGCAGTTTGACAGGTTCTAATGAAAAACTGTTTTTT	CASSLTGSNEKLFF
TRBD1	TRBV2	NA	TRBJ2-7	TGTGCCAGCGGGGGACAGGGCACCTACGAGCAGTACTTC	CASGGQGTYEQYF
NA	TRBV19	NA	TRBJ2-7	TGTGCCACCTCCTGGGGCAACATTGACTACGAGCAGTACTTC	CATSWGNIDYEQYF
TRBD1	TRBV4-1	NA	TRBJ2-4	TGCGCCAGCAGAGAGGGACAGGCAAAAAACATTCAGTACTTC	CASREGQAKNIQYF
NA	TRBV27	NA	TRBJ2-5	TGTGCCAGCAGTTCCCTCTACCAAGAGACCCAGTACTTC	CASSSLYQETQYF
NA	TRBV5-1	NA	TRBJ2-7	TGCGCCAGCAGCCGGGTATCGGAAGCCTACGAGCAGTACTTC	CASSRVSEAYEQYF
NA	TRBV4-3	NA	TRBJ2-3	TGCGCCAGCAGCCAAGGAGGGTCGAGAGATACGCAGTATTTT	CASSQGGSRDTQYF
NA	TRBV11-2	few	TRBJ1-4	TGTGCCAGCAGCTTAGATGTAAAACCGGGGCAAAAACTGTTTTTT	CASSLDVKPGQKLFF